One and the same sample provided the 24 T cell receptor beta chains below, sequenced in a study of blood T cell repertoires in COVID-19 (dated by TCRdb to 2018 to 2021). Libraries were constructed by the immunoSEQ multiplex PCR assay. The source is immuneACCESS, and TCRdb retained only in-frame sequences with V and J called. Part of the clones is not carried over; for the studies checked, unresolved V genes explain less than half of this, and the remainder is unexplained. This sample has over 130,000 clones in its table, and approximately 83% of those were observed once. The ten largest clonotypes hold about 8% of the sample. Sequenced input: peripheral blood. These receptors all come from a human donor in a cohort sampled during active COVID-19.

The chain employs TRBV19 and TRBJ1-5, with a possible D match to TRBD1 (5 bases). Germline lookup yields CDR1 LNHDA and CDR2 SQIVND (reference sequence). V was trimmed by 7 bases and J by 4 bases, leaving 14 bases between them. This CDR3 has 14 residues. DNA of the CDR3: TGTGCCAGTAACACAATGGGACTGAATCAGCCCCAGCATTTT. Encoded protein: CASNTMGLNQPQHF.

The J gene is TRBJ2-7, the V gene TRBV19; 9 bases are shared with TRBD1. Looked up from germline, CDR1 is LNHDA and CDR2 is SQIVND (reference sequence). This CDR3 spans 14 amino acids. V trimming: 5 bases; J trimming: 1 base; junction bases outside the gene matches: 3. CDR3 in amino acids: CASSPGTGSYEQYF. CDR3 nucleotides: TGTGCCAGTAGTCCCGGGACAGGGTCCTACGAGCAGTACTTC.

The chain uses TRBV5-6 and TRBJ2-5, with a possible D match to TRBD1 (6 bases). V shed 4 bases and J shed 4 bases, with 17 bases lying between them. Germline CDR1 SGHDT, CDR2 YYEEEE. The CDR3 sequence is 15 residues long. The CDR3 nucleotides read TGTGCCAGCAGCCCGATGACAGGCGCCTCAGAGACCCAGTACTTC. Its protein product is CASSPMTGASETQYF.

The J gene is TRBJ2-6, the V gene TRBV10-3; 14 nucleotides agree with TRBD2. J lost 3 bases, V lost 8 bases, and 6 bases had no gene match. Germline CDR1 and CDR2: ENHRY and SYGVKD. This CDR3 has 17 amino acids. CDR3 sequence (DNA): TGTGCCATCGCCGGGACTAGCGGGGGTAGTGGGGCCAACGTCCTGACTTTC. Its translation is CAIAGTSGGSGANVLTF.

V usage is TRBV5-5 and J usage is TRBJ2-5, with TRBD1 matching 9 bases. Germline V gene lookup returns CDR1 SGHKS and CDR2 YYEKEE (reference sequence). V was clipped by 4 bases and J by 1 base; unmatched bases: 5. This CDR3 has 15 residues. The chain's CDR3 is CASSRTGAAQETQYF. Here the CDR3 DNA reads TGTGCCAGCAGCCGGACAGGGGCGGCCCAAGAGACCCAGTACTTC.

This chain links TRBV28 with TRBJ1-2; tentative D call: TRBD1 (6 bases). The CDR3 sequence is 14 residues long. Germline loops: CDR1 MDHEN, CDR2 SYDVKM. The V and J ends lost 8 bases and 3 bases respectively, with 16 bases between them. In DNA form, the CDR3 reads TGTGCCAGCCTGGGCAGGGGATTACACTATGGCTACACCTTC. Protein: CASLGRGLHYGYTF.

The CDR3 nucleotides read TGTGCCAGCAGGGGGACAGGGAGCTCCTACGAGCAGTACTTC. Translated: CASRGTGSSYEQYF. The chain uses TRBV6-5 and TRBJ2-7, with TRBD1 identical over 9 bases. CDR3 length: 14 residues. The germline CDR1 and CDR2 sequences are MNHEY and SVGAGI. V dropped 6 bases and J dropped 0; count of bases not matched to a gene: 3.

The chain is built from TRBV5-6 and TRBJ2-5, with D tentatively TRBD2 (6 bases). Germline CDR1 reads SGHDT; CDR2 reads YYEEEE. Trimming stripped 2 bases from V and 5 bases from J, with 16 bases between. The CDR3 length is 15 residues. CDR3 DNA sequence: TGTGCCAGCAGCTTTCTATATCGCGGGGCGGAGACCCAGTACTTC. As protein: CASSFLYRGAETQYF.

This clone has just a few counts. The J gene is TRBJ1-2, the V gene TRBV13, with D perhaps matching TRBD1 (6 bases). The CDR3 has 13 residues. Germline lookup yields CDR1 PRHDT and CDR2 FYEKMQ (reference sequence). Trimming took 0 bases from V and 6 from J, leaving 8 bases between them. CDR3 DNA: TGTGCCAGCAGCTTAGGGGACAGACATGGCTACACCTTC. It encodes CASSLGDRHGYTF.

The rearrangement links TRBV6-5 to TRBJ2-7; 10 nucleotides line up with TRBD1. Germline V gene sequence: CDR1 MNHEY, CDR2 SVGAGI. Losses at the gene ends were 7 bases for V and 5 bases for J; bases not matched to a gene: 11. This CDR3 region has 15 residues. The CDR3, as DNA: TGTGCCAGCAACCGCCGGGACAGGGGCCGGCACGAGCAGTACTTC. Its translation: CASNRRDRGRHEQYF.

V is TRBV7-9 and J is TRBJ2-3; no clear D. In germline, CDR1 is SEHNR, CDR2 FQNEAQ (reference sequence). This CDR3 is 14 amino acids long. Trimming took off 8 bases at V and 0 bases at J, with 12 bases between the two ends. The CDR3 coding sequence is TGTGCCAGCTTATACAGTCCTAGCACAGATACGCAGTATTTT. Protein: CASLYSPSTDTQYF.

V gene TRBV7-3 combines with J gene TRBJ2-1, with 11 nucleotides matching TRBD2. This CDR3 spans 15 amino acids. CDR1 is SGHTA, CDR2 FQGTGA, per germline. V dropped 5 bases and J dropped 10; count of bases not matched to a gene: 10. The CDR3 coding sequence is TGTGCCAGCAGCCCCCAGGTAGCGGGGGGGCTCGAGCAGTTCTTC. This translates into CASSPQVAGGLEQFF.

The V call is TRBV27, the J call TRBJ1-2; D gene unclear. V was pared by 4 bases and J by 3 bases, with 9 bases between. The CDR3 contains 13 residues. CDR1 and CDR2 (germline): MNHEY, SMNVEV (reference sequence). This chain's CDR3 is CASSSSSDYGYTF. Here the CDR3 DNA reads TGTGCCAGCAGTTCGTCATCAGACTATGGCTACACCTTC.

The CDR3 sequence is CASVDRRDNEKLFF. The CDR3 DNA is TGTGCCAGTGTGGACAGGCGAGATAATGAAAAACTGTTTTTT. This chain connects TRBV18 to TRBJ1-4, with 7 bases that match TRBD1. CDR3 size: 14 residues. Germline V gene data show CDR1 as KGHSH and CDR2 as LQKENI. The ends lost 9 bases at V and 4 bases at J; junction bases unmatched: 8. Based on the CDR3 plus reference TRBV18 and TRBJ1-4, the full variable domain is NAGVMQNPRHLVRRRGQEARLRCSPMKGHSHVYWYRQLPEEGLKFMVYLQKENIIDESGMPKERFSAEFPKEGPSILRIQQVVRGDSAAYFCASVDRRDNEKLFFGSGTQLSVL.

V gene TRBV18 combines with J gene TRBJ2-7, with D unresolved. The CDR3 runs to 13 residues. CDR1 is KGHSH and CDR2 is LQKENI in the germline V gene. Trimming shortened V by 4 bases and J by 3 bases, and 10 bases separated the two germline ends. CDR3 sequence: CASSHDRSYEQYF. The CDR3 coding sequence is TGTGCCAGCTCACACGACCGGAGCTACGAGCAGTACTTC. Full variable domain (missing parts from reference TRBV18 and TRBJ2-7): NAGVMQNPRHLVRRRGQEARLRCSPMKGHSHVYWYRQLPEEGLKFMVYLQKENIIDESGMPKERFSAEFPKEGPSILRIQQVVRGDSAAYFCASSHDRSYEQYFGPGTRLTVT.

The chain is built from TRBV5-5 and TRBJ1-1; 8 bases are a match to TRBD1. Germline trimming cut 1 base from V and 4 bases from J; bases unmatched to any gene: 9. CDR3 size: 16 residues. The V gene's germline CDR1 is SGHKS and CDR2 YYEKEE (reference sequence). CDR3 in DNA: TGTGCCAGCAGCTTGATATCAGGGGGCGAGGGCACTGAAGCTTTCTTT. Protein sequence: CASSLISGGEGTEAFF.

This chain joins TRBV29-1 and TRBJ2-7; TRBD1 aligns across 8 bases. This CDR3 is built from 13 residues. Germline loops: CDR1 SQVTM, CDR2 ANQGSEA. V was clipped by 6 bases and J by 2 bases; unmatched bases: 6. CDR3 region: CSVRTGLTYEQYF. The DNA for the CDR3 is TGCAGCGTGCGGACAGGGCTCACCTACGAGCAGTACTTC.

The chain employs TRBV12-3 or TRBV12-4 and TRBJ1-2; 9 bases agree with TRBD1. V gave up 4 bases and J gave up 8 bases; unmatched junction bases: 5. The CDR3 totals 13 residues. CDR3 nucleotide sequence: TGTGCCAGCAGTTCACAGGGGGCTGGGGGCTACACCTTC. It specifies CASSSQGAGGYTF.

V and J are TRBV7-2 and TRBJ2-7; a weak D match, TRBD2 (5 bases). Trimming pared 5 bases from V and 3 bases from J, leaving 14 bases between. Germline CDR1 reads SGHTA; CDR2 reads FQGNSA. The CDR3 loop spans 14 amino acids. This CDR3 is CASSRGHLNYEQYF. DNA of the CDR3: TGTGCCAGCAGCCGGGGTCACCTGAACTACGAGCAGTACTTC.

The gene calls are TRBV28 and TRBJ1-5; 8 nucleotides match TRBD1. Germline-derived CDR1 and CDR2 are MDHEN and SYDVKM. Germline trimming cut 1 base from V and 4 bases from J; bases unmatched to any gene: 9. The CDR3 runs 17 residues. CDR3 residues: CASSLFRQGAWNQPQHF. CDR3 in DNA: TGTGCCAGCAGTTTATTCAGGCAGGGGGCTTGGAATCAGCCCCAGCATTTT.

The genes are TRBV5-8 and TRBJ2-5; D is possibly TRBD2 (6 bases). The germline CDR1 and CDR2 sequences are SGHTS and YDEGEE. V lost 0 bases and J 4 bases, leaving 10 bases between the germline ends. The CDR3 covers 14 residues. The CDR3 spells CASSLVAGRETQYF. The CDR3 nucleotides read TGTGCCAGCAGCTTGGTGGCGGGGAGAGAGACCCAGTACTTC.

This clone has just one count. The J gene is TRBJ1-2, the V gene TRBV3-1 (or the pseudogene TRBV3-2), with 9 bases identical to TRBD1. With 0 bases clipped from V and 7 bases from J, the junction kept 6 bases outside the gene matches. The germline gives CDR1 LGHDT, CDR2 YNNKEL (reference sequence). The CDR3 consists of 15 residues. CDR3 in amino acids: CASSQDKGTGSGYTF. The CDR3 nucleotides are TGTGCCAGCAGCCAAGATAAGGGGACAGGGTCTGGCTACACCTTC.

The chain employs TRBV6-1 and TRBJ1-5; tentative D call: TRBD1 (5 bases). Between the trimmed V and J ends, which lost 4 bases and 6 bases, there was a span of 16 bases. The CDR3 consists of 15 residues. Germline V CDR1 and CDR2: MNHNS, SASEGT. This CDR3 is CASSGVGVGVQPQHF. The CDR3 DNA reads as TGTGCCAGCAGTGGAGTAGGGGTAGGAGTTCAGCCCCAGCATTTT.

The chain employs TRBV10-3 and TRBJ2-5; D unresolved. The germline CDR1 and CDR2 sequences are ENHRY and SYGVKD. CDR3 length: 14 amino acids. Trimming cost V 4 bases and J 3 bases, with 12 bases left between them. Written as DNA, the CDR3 is TGTGCCATCAGTGCGTGGGTGAGCGAAGAGACCCAGTACTTC. Translating gives CAISAWVSEETQYF.